The rows below give T cell receptor beta chains drawn from one sample of a study of somatic mutations in cytotoxic T cells in rheumatoid arthritis. Libraries were prepared by immunoSEQ multiplex PCR; TCRdb keeps only in-frame clonotypes and omits some of them. The sample lists around 2,900 clones, roughly nine tenths occurring once. The sequencing sample was made of CD8+ T cells sorted from blood. All receptors derive from a woman younger than 30 with rheumatoid arthritis. CDR3s include the opening cysteine and the closing phenylalanine or tryptophan. A D gene is named only where the DNA matches it firmly. Expanded clones get a size class; other rows say once, few or many, or leave the size out.

j_call v_call d_call clone_size cdr3_aa cdr3_nt
TRBJ2-7 TRBV7-2 TRBD2 . CASSPERGLGYEQYF TGTGCCAGCAGCCCTGAGCGGGGTCTTGGCTACGAGCAGTACTTC
TRBJ2-7 TRBV10-3 . . CAISGPSTDEQYF TGTGCCATCAGTGGACCCTCGACAGACGAGCAGTACTTC
TRBJ2-1 TRBV2 TRBD2 . CASSSGLAGGHINEQFF TGTGCCAGCAGTTCTGGACTAGCGGGGGGGCACATCAATGAGCAGTTCTTC
TRBJ2-1 TRBV6-6 . . CASSYSDSYNEQFF TGTGCCAGCAGTTACTCGGACAGTTACAATGAGCAGTTCTTC
TRBJ1-1 TRBV29-1 . once CSVGETEAFF TGCAGCGTGGGAGAAACTGAAGCTTTCTTT
TRBJ1-1 TRBV27 . once CASRDFRDTTEAFF TGTGCCAGCAGGGACTTCCGGGACACCACTGAAGCTTTCTTT
TRBJ2-3 TRBV6-4 . . CASSAQGGGTDTQYF TGTGCCAGCAGTGCACAGGGAGGGGGCACAGATACGCAGTATTTT
TRBJ1-1 TRBV11-2 . . CASSLGTLGGTEAFF TGTGCCAGCAGCCTCGGGACCCTGGGAGGCACTGAAGCTTTCTTT
TRBJ1-2 TRBV11-2 TRBD1 . CASSLVGTGEGGTF TGTGCCAGCAGCTTAGTGGGGACAGGCGAGGGGGGAACCTTC
TRBJ2-2 TRBV4-1 TRBD2 . CASSPSAGGDTGELFF TGCGCCAGCAGCCCTTCAGCGGGAGGGGACACCGGGGAGCTGTTTTTT
TRBJ2-2 TRBV6-4 TRBD1 . CASRGQENTGELFF TGTGCCAGCCGGGGACAGGAGAACACCGGGGAGCTGTTTTTT
TRBJ2-1 TRBV19 . . CASSIVGGRGDEQFF TGTGCCAGTAGTATAGTAGGAGGGAGAGGGGATGAGCAGTTCTTC
TRBJ2-1 TRBV6-5 . . CASRTTGSYNEQFF TGTGCCAGCAGGACTACGGGATCTTACAATGAGCAGTTCTTC
TRBJ2-7 TRBV5-4 TRBD1 . CASRDRGSIEQYF TGTGCCAGCAGGGACAGGGGGTCTATCGAGCAGTACTTC
TRBJ2-7 TRBV6-1 . . CASSDGPSREQYF TGTGCCAGCAGTGACGGCCCTAGCCGCGAGCAGTACTTC
TRBJ2-7 TRBV6-6 TRBD1 once CASSEGQSSYEQYF TGTGCCAGCAGTGAGGGACAGAGCTCCTACGAGCAGTACTTC
TRBJ2-7 TRBV19 . once CALHREFAGSEQYF TGTGCCCTACACCGGGAATTTGCAGGTAGTGAGCAGTACTTC
TRBJ2-1 TRBV4-1 . . CASSQTVADNEQFF TGCGCCAGCAGCCAAACGGTAGCGGACAATGAGCAGTTCTTC
TRBJ2-5 TRBV4-3 . few CASSQDSGIGETQYF TGCGCCAGCAGCCAAGATTCGGGAATTGGAGAGACCCAGTACTTC
TRBJ2-7 TRBV4-1 . once CASSQDPGTSYEQYF TGCGCCAGCAGCCAAGACCCGGGAACGAGTTACGAGCAGTACTTC